This T cell receptor (beta chain) was found in a study of identical twins. Study-wide results and caveats: Carriage of fewer insertions was seen in abundant cord blood beta clonotypes, whereas memory repertoires showed none. Conclusions rested on cross-sectional statistics rather than following the same donors.

Regarding this clonotype: Its specificity is unknown.

One entry per CDR3 protein results from TCRdb running MiXCR on the 5' RACE reads. Of some 460,000 distinct CDR3 sequences listed, approximately 14% were seen once; the top ten hold about 0.53%. This CDR3 is 13 amino acids long. V was cut by 3 bases and J by 5 bases, with 10 bases left in between. The data also belong to a second study, concerning yellow fever vaccine responses in identical twins.

Input material: CD4+ T cells sorted from blood. The clonotype was recovered from a young woman in good health. The V call is TRBV12-3 or TRBV12-4, the J call TRBJ1-1; no reliable D call. The CDR3 DNA follows: TGTGCCAGCAGTTTGGAGGGTCGGACTGAAGCTTTCTTT. Encoded protein: CASSLEGRTEAFF.